This T cell receptor beta chain was profiled in a study of T cells in Graves' hyperthyroidism and ophthalmopathy. From RNA transcripts, TCR beta CDR3 regions were amplified. The study used the HTBI primer set for a first-round RT-PCR of the TCR CDR3. TCRdb called the multiplex PCR reads again in MiXCR, with one record for every CDR3 protein. The sample carries approximately 600,000 distinct CDR3 sequences, less than 25% recorded once. This clonotype was observed at least ten times. Germline V CDR1 and CDR2: SGHAT, FQNNGV. Trimming shortened V by 4 bases and J by 0 bases, and 11 bases separated the two germline ends. The CDR3 runs to 15 residues.

The receptor's source is a man aged 25 to 45 with Graves' ophthalmopathy. V gene TRBV11-2 combines with J gene TRBJ2-3; D not certain. The sequencing input was blood. CDR3 sequence reads: CASSSGTASTDTQYF. The CDR3 DNA is TGTGCCAGCAGCTCCGGAACAGCTAGCACAGATACGCAGTATTTT.